These T cell receptor beta chains were read from a single sample in a study of molecular identifiers for immune sequencing clone quantification. Each CDR3 protein is one row after TCRdb ran MiXCR on the PCR reads. The sample consists of about 40,000 distinct CDR3 sequences, 20% to 25% of them appearing once. Specimen: naive CD8+ T cells from blood, with Jurkat cell RNA spiked in. Receptors originate from a human donor in good health. Some libraries in this study had Jurkat cell RNA spiked in. The CDR3 runs from the conserved cysteine through the conserved F or W. D genes are given only for firm matches. Clone size is given for some rows only: seen once, a few or many times, or a class if the clone is expanded.

V	length	D	size	J	CDR3	DNA
TRBV3-1	14	NA	many	TRBJ2-3	CASSPGTLLDTQYF	TGTGCCAGCAGCCCGGGGACTTTGCTAGATACGCAGTATTTT
TRBV29-1	15	NA	few	TRBJ2-5	CSVEGSTSTQETQYF	TGCAGCGTTGAAGGTAGTACTAGCACACAAGAGACCCAGTACTTC
TRBV19	12	TRBD1	NA	TRBJ1-2	CATGQGVYGYTF	TGTGCCACCGGACAGGGTGTCTATGGCTACACCTTC
TRBV2	14	TRBD1	many	TRBJ1-5	CASRGTGFNQPQHF	TGTGCCAGCAGGGGGACAGGGTTCAATCAGCCCCAGCATTTT
TRBV18	14	NA	many	TRBJ2-7	CASSPENQAFGQYF	TGTGCCAGCTCACCAGAAAACCAGGCTTTCGGGCAGTACTTC
TRBV6-5	13	NA	many	TRBJ1-5	CASSPHRAQPQHF	TGTGCCAGCAGCCCCCACCGGGCCCAGCCCCAGCATTTT
TRBV19	15	TRBD2	NA	TRBJ2-1	CASSITSGGANEQFF	TGTGCCAGTAGTATCACTAGCGGGGGGGCGAATGAGCAGTTCTTC
TRBV4-1	20	TRBD2	NA	TRBJ2-5	CASSQDGASGSARPQETQYF	TGCGCCAGCAGCCAAGATGGGGCTAGCGGGAGCGCGAGGCCACAAGAGACCCAGTACTTC
TRBV10-1	17	NA	few	TRBJ2-3	CASSDRHGSIGTDTQYF	TGCGCCAGCAGTGATCGGCACGGGAGTATCGGCACAGATACGCAGTATTTT
TRBV30	13	TRBD1	many	TRBJ2-1	CASEGGPYNEQFF	TGTGCCTCCGAAGGGGGCCCTTACAATGAGCAGTTCTTC
TRBV2	13	NA	few	TRBJ2-7	CASQGSLDYEQYF	TGTGCCAGTCAGGGGAGCCTTGACTACGAGCAGTACTTC
TRBV15	17	TRBD2	many	TRBJ2-1	CATSSLSGTRDRYEQFF	TGTGCCACCAGCAGCCTAAGCGGGACTAGGGATCGGTATGAGCAGTTCTTC
TRBV4-3	14	NA	NA	TRBJ2-3	CASPQDLVAYTQYF	TGCGCCAGCCCCCAAGATTTAGTGGCATATACGCAGTATTTT
TRBV25-1	13	NA	many	TRBJ2-7	CASSVGEPYEQYF	TGTGCCAGCAGTGTAGGGGAACCCTACGAGCAGTACTTC
TRBV29-1	12	NA	many	TRBJ2-5	CSVEATQETQYF	TGCAGCGTTGAGGCTACACAAGAGACCCAGTACTTC
TRBV29-1	14	NA	many	TRBJ2-3	CSVEAGAHTDTQYF	TGCAGCGTTGAGGCAGGGGCACACACAGATACGCAGTATTTT
TRBV3-1	15	NA	many	TRBJ2-3	CASSQVTSSTDTQYF	TGTGCCAGCAGCCAGGTGACTAGTAGCACAGATACGCAGTATTTT
TRBV6-2/TRBV6-3	11	NA	few	TRBJ2-7	CASSYRYEQYF	TGTGCCAGCAGTTACCGCTACGAGCAGTACTTC
TRBV27	15	TRBD1	NA	TRBJ2-3	CASSMTGQSTDTQYF	TGTGCCAGCAGCATGACGGGACAGAGCACAGATACGCAGTATTTT
TRBV7-6	13	NA	NA	TRBJ2-7	CASSSDSPGEQYF	TGTGCCAGCAGCTCCGACAGCCCGGGGGAGCAGTACTTC
TRBV7-9	15	NA	few	TRBJ2-2	CASSHAASNTGELFF	TGTGCCAGCAGTCATGCGGCGTCTAACACCGGGGAGCTGTTTTTT
TRBV9	16	NA	NA	TRBJ2-1	CASSPRTGSSYNEQFF	TGTGCCAGCAGCCCCCGGACGGGGAGCTCCTACAATGAGCAGTTCTTC
TRBV6-5	11	NA	many	TRBJ1-1	CASSPGWGAFF	TGTGCCAGCAGTCCGGGCTGGGGAGCTTTCTTT
TRBV7-9	15	TRBD2	many	TRBJ2-3	CASRPGLAAADTQYF	TGTGCCAGCAGACCCGGACTAGCGGCCGCAGATACGCAGTATTTT
TRBV12-3/TRBV12-4	13	NA	many	TRBJ1-1	CASSNIQDTEAFF	TGTGCCAGCAGCAACATACAGGACACTGAAGCTTTCTTT
TRBV29-1	11	NA	few	TRBJ2-7	CSVTISYEQYF	TGCAGCGTGACAATCTCCTACGAGCAGTACTTC
TRBV5-6	13	NA	few	TRBJ2-7	CASSLRGVAEQYF	TGTGCCAGCAGCTTGCGGGGCGTCGCCGAGCAGTACTTC
TRBV7-6	17	TRBD2	many	TRBJ2-5	CASSLDASGGYQETQYF	TGTGCCAGCAGCTTAGATGCTAGCGGGGGGTACCAAGAGACCCAGTACTTC
TRBV28	16	NA	many	TRBJ1-5	CASARPGALRNQPQHF	TGTGCCAGCGCAAGGCCGGGGGCATTACGAAATCAGCCCCAGCATTTT
TRBV29-1	16	TRBD2	NA	TRBJ2-3	CSVPTSGGSLGDTQYF	TGCAGCGTTCCTACTAGCGGGGGGTCCCTCGGAGATACGCAGTATTTT
TRBV29-1	14	TRBD1	few	TRBJ2-5	CSAVPGTGEETQYF	TGCAGCGCCGTTCCCGGGACAGGGGAAGAGACCCAGTACTTC
TRBV20-1	15	NA	few	TRBJ2-1	CSARDEGYTYNEQFF	TGCAGTGCTAGAGATGAGGGATATACCTACAATGAGCAGTTCTTC
TRBV4-1	17	TRBD1	few	TRBJ1-3	CVGSQETGGLPGNTIYF	TGCGTCGGCAGCCAAGAGACAGGGGGCCTACCTGGAAACACCATATATTTT
TRBV6-5	14	TRBD2	few	TRBJ2-7	CASSGSGRAHEQYF	TGTGCCAGCAGTGGTAGCGGGAGGGCCCACGAGCAGTACTTC
TRBV10-3	16	TRBD2	NA	TRBJ2-7	CAISESGGKGTYEQYF	TGTGCCATCAGTGAGTCGGGAGGGAAGGGGACCTACGAGCAGTACTTC
TRBV13	17	NA	many	TRBJ2-3	CASSSGSPGGVADTQYF	TGTGCCAGCAGCTCAGGGTCGCCCGGGGGTGTTGCAGATACGCAGTATTTT
TRBV12-3/TRBV12-4	12	NA	many	TRBJ2-5	CASSTRPETQYF	TGTGCCAGCAGTACTAGACCAGAGACCCAGTACTTC
TRBV28	14	NA	many	TRBJ2-7	CASSIQGNPYEQYF	TGTGCCAGCAGTATCCAGGGTAACCCCTACGAGCAGTACTTC
TRBV12-3/TRBV12-4	12	NA	NA	TRBJ2-1	CVSRYSRSEQFF	TGTGTCAGCAGGTATTCTAGATCTGAGCAGTTCTTC
TRBV18	15	TRBD2	many	TRBJ2-1	CASSPSSGGAYEQFF	TGTGCCAGCTCACCCTCTAGCGGGGGGGCCTATGAGCAGTTCTTC
TRBV5-6	14	NA	many	TRBJ2-7	CASTLVNSGHEQYF	TGTGCCAGCACCCTAGTCAATAGCGGCCACGAGCAGTACTTC
TRBV25-1	17	NA	many	TRBJ2-3	CASSDLVLGSPTDTQYF	TGTGCCAGCAGCGACCTGGTGCTCGGGAGCCCCACAGATACGCAGTATTTT
TRBV5-4	14	NA	many	TRBJ2-3	CASSFSSNTDTQYF	TGTGCCAGCAGCTTTAGTTCGAACACAGATACGCAGTATTTT
TRBV19	14	NA	NA	TRBJ2-7	CASSTDGSSYGQYF	TGTGCCAGTAGTACGGACGGTAGCTCCTACGGGCAGTACTTC
TRBV7-9	15	NA	many	TRBJ2-1	CASENGQKPDNEQFF	TGTGCCAGCGAAAACGGTCAGAAACCCGACAATGAGCAGTTCTTC
TRBV6-2/TRBV6-3	11	NA	many	TRBJ2-7	CASSHDYEQYF	TGTGCCAGCAGTCACGACTACGAGCAGTACTTC
TRBV7-9	14	NA	many	TRBJ2-5	CASSLDLGAETQYF	TGTGCCAGCAGCTTAGATTTGGGAGCAGAGACCCAGTACTTC
TRBV4-3	14	NA	few	TRBJ1-5	CASSHPPRNQPQHF	TGCGCCAGCAGCCACCCCCCAAGGAATCAGCCCCAGCATTTT
TRBV4-1	16	TRBD2	many	TRBJ2-7	CASSQASGGFSYEQYF	TGCGCCAGCAGCCAAGCCAGCGGGGGGTTCTCCTACGAGCAGTACTTC
TRBV20-1	16	NA	many	TRBJ2-1	CSASSQREWGYNEQFF	TGCAGTGCTAGCTCTCAACGGGAGTGGGGCTACAATGAGCAGTTCTTC
TRBV6-5	11	NA	many	TRBJ2-7	CASTSSGEQYF	TGTGCCAGCACTTCGTCCGGCGAGCAGTACTTC
TRBV11-2	16	NA	few	TRBJ1-1	CASSVTDQGLWTEAFF	TGTGCCAGCAGCGTAACTGACCAGGGGTTGTGGACTGAAGCTTTCTTT
TRBV6-2/TRBV6-3	15	NA	once	TRBJ1-2	CARSSEDRPDYGYPF	TGTGCCCGCAGTTCCGAGGACCGCCCCGACTATGGCTACCCCTTC
TRBV2	16	NA	many	TRBJ2-3	CASSDWGAGYTDTQYF	TGTGCCAGCAGTGATTGGGGGGCAGGATACACAGATACGCAGTATTTT
TRBV3-1	17	TRBD1	many	TRBJ2-3	CASSHDAPGQGRDTQYF	TGTGCCAGCAGCCACGATGCACCGGGACAGGGGAGAGATACGCAGTATTTT